This T cell receptor (beta chain) was documented in a study of PD-L1 blockade in urothelial cancer. Noted time point: pretreatment peripheral blood. The V and J ends lost 0 bases and 9 bases, in that order; junction bases with no gene match: 6. CDR3 length: 14 residues. Germline values: CDR1 SGDLS, CDR2 YYNGEE. Generated by immunoSEQ multiplex PCR, the TCRdb table keeps only in-frame clones and is missing some. The sample has roughly 51,000 clones; around 74% are singletons. This chain connects TRBV9 to TRBJ2-1; 7 bases match TRBD1. This receptor was taken from a man in his sixties or seventies with urothelial cancer. Sequenced material: PBMCs, taken around atezolizumab (anti-PD-L1) treatment. The DNA for the CDR3 is TGTGCCAGCAGCGTAGGGACAGGATTGAGTGAGCAGTTCTTC. Protein sequence: CASSVGTGLSEQFF.